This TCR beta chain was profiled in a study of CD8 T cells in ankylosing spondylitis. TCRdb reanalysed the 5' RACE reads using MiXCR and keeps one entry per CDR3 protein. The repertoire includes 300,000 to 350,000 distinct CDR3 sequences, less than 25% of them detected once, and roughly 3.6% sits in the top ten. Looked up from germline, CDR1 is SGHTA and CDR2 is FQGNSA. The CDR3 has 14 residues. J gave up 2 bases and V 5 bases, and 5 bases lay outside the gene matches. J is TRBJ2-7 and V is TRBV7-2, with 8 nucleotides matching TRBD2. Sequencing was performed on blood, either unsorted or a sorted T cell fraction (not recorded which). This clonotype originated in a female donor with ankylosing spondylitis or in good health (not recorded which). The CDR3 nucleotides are TGTGCCAGCAGCCTTAGCGGGGTTACCTACGAGCAGTACTTC. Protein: CASSLSGVTYEQYF.